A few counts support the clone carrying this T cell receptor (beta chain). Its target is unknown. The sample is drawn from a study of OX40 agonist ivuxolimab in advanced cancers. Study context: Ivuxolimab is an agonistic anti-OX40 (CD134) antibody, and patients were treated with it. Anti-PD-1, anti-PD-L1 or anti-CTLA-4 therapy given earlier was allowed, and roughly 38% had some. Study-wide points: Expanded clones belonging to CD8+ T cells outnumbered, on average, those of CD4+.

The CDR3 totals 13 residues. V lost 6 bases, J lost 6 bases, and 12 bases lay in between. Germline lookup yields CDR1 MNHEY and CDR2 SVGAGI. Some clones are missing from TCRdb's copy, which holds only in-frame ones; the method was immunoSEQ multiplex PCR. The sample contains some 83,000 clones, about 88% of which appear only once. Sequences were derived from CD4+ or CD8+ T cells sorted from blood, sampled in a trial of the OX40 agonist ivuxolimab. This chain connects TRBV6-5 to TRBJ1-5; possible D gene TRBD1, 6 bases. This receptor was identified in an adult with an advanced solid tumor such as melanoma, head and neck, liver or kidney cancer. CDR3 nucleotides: TGTGCCAGCAGGTCCCAACAGGGTCAGCCCCAGCATTTT. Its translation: CASRSQQGQPQHF.